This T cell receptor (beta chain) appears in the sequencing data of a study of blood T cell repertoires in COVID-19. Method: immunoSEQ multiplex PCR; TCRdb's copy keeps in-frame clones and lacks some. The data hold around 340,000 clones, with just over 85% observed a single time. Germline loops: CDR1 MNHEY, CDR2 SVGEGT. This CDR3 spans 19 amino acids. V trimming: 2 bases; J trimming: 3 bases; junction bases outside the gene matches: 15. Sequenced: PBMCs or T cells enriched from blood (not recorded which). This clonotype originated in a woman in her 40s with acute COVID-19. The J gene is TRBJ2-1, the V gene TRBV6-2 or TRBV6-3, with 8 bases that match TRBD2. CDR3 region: CASSYTEGSGLADYNEQFF. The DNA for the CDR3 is TGTGCCAGCAGTTACACCGAGGGCTCCGGACTAGCAGACTACAATGAGCAGTTCTTC.